A selection of T cell receptor beta chains follows, all from one sample in a study of cytomegalovirus exposure and HLA in healthy donors. TCRdb keeps only in-frame clones here, not all; method: immunoSEQ multiplex PCR. The sample yields under 70,000 clones, around 63% seen once. Source material: PBMCs. These receptors originate from a woman under 40 in good health and CMV-seronegative. The CDR3 runs from the conserved cysteine through the conserved F or W. The D gene is left open where the match is weak. A row's size may be missing; if present it is once, few, many or a size class.

-	TRBV11-1	TRBD1	TRBJ2-7	CASSLYPPRGLAYEQYF	TGTGCCAGCAGCTTATACCCTCCCAGGGGGCTTGCCTACGAGCAGTATTTC
-	TRBV7-2	TRBD2	TRBJ2-3	CASSLAGGTTDTQYF	TGTGCCAGCAGCTTAGCGGGGGGGACGACAGATACGCAGTATTTT
-	TRBV5-1	-	TRBJ2-7	CASSLGGRYGAYEQYF	TGCGCCAGCAGCTTGGGGGGGCGGTACGGTGCCTACGAGCAGTACTTC
few	TRBV7-2	TRBD2	TRBJ2-3	CASSRGGPGTDTQYF	TGTGCCAGCAGCCGGGGGGGGCCGGGGACAGATACGCAGTATTTT
-	TRBV28	TRBD2	TRBJ2-7	CASSPQPGGGEQYF	TGTGCCAGCAGTCCCCAACCGGGAGGGGGGGAGCAGTACTTC
few	TRBV7-2	-	TRBJ1-3	CASSPGHLSGNTIYF	TGTGCCAGCAGCCCTGGACACCTCTCTGGAAACACCATATATTTT
once	TRBV10-3	TRBD1	TRBJ2-6	CAISRQGAGANVLTF	TGTGCCATCAGCCGGCAGGGGGCTGGGGCCAACGTCCTGACTTTC
-	TRBV5-1	-	TRBJ2-7	CASSTAYEQYF	TGCGCCAGCAGTACGGCCTACGAGCAGTACTTC
few	TRBV5-1	TRBD2	TRBJ2-3	CASSPGLTSGGADTQYF	TGCGCCAGCAGCCCGGGCCTGACTAGCGGGGGGGCAGATACGCAGTATTTT
-	TRBV7-3	TRBD2	TRBJ2-3	CASSTGTSGGFLDTQYF	TGTGCCAGCAGCACCGGGACTAGCGGGGGGTTCCTCGATACGCAGTATTTT
-	TRBV6-4	-	TRBJ2-6	CASSPQGSGANVLTF	TGTGCCAGCAGCCCACAGGGCTCTGGGGCCAACGTCCTGACTTTC
few	TRBV6-5	-	TRBJ2-7	CASSDRRGSYEQYF	TGTGCCAGCAGCGACCGGAGGGGTTCCTACGAGCAGTACTTC
-	TRBV9	-	TRBJ1-1	CASSAGGARGWTEAFF	TGTGCCAGCAGCGCGGGGGGGGCCCGAGGGTGGACTGAAGCTTTCTTT
-	TRBV13	TRBD2	TRBJ2-3	CASSLLAGAPTDTQYF	TGTGCCAGCAGCTTATTAGCGGGGGCCCCCACAGATACGCAGTATTTT
-	TRBV6-6	-	TRBJ2-7	CASSYSSSYEQYF	TGTGCCAGCAGTTATTCCAGTTCCTACGAGCAGTACTTC
-	TRBV4-2	-	TRBJ1-4	CASSQSQTTNEKLFF	TGTGCCAGCAGCCAAAGTCAGACAACTAATGAAAAACTGTTTTTT
-	TRBV4-2	-	TRBJ1-2	CASSQDTNRDVDGYTF	TGTGCCAGCAGCCAAGATACGAACAGGGACGTAGATGGCTACACCTTC
-	TRBV5-5	-	TRBJ1-2	CASSLGPRNYGYTF	TGTGCCAGCTCTCTTGGGCCCAGGAATTATGGCTACACCTTC
-	TRBV12-5	TRBD1	TRBJ2-5	CASGSGTEEETQYF	TGTGCTAGTGGTTCGGGGACAGAGGAAGAGACCCAGTACTTC
once	TRBV28	TRBD2	TRBJ2-5	CASSLPGTSRETQYF	TGTGCCAGCAGTTTACCCGGGACTAGTCGGGAGACCCAATACTTC
-	TRBV5-4	TRBD1	TRBJ1-1	CASSRDRGYTEAFF	TGTGCCAGCAGCCGGGACAGAGGGTACACTGAAGCTTTCTTT
few	TRBV7-6	-	TRBJ2-2	CASSLLVGAGELFF	TGTGCCAGCAGCTTACTTGTCGGGGCCGGGGAGCTGTTTTTT
-	TRBV5-4	TRBD1	TRBJ2-7	CASSLAGTGSHEQYF	TGTGCCAGCAGCTTGGCTGGGACAGGGAGCCACGAGCAGTACTTC
-	TRBV10-3	TRBD1	TRBJ1-2	CALRTGDYGYTF	TGTGCCCTAAGGACAGGGGACTATGGCTACACCTTC